A selection of T cell receptor beta chains follows, all from one sample in a study of control samples from healthy donors and cancer patients. The data were produced by immunoSEQ multiplex PCR, yet TCRdb's version contains in-frame clones alone and is incomplete. The sample records some 130,000 clones, roughly 94% being singletons. What was sequenced was blood. These receptors came from a man in his thirties or forties in good health. Each CDR3 is given with its conserved first and last residue.

>TRBV18
CASSPGRNTEAFF
>TRBV9
CASSRGEGYGYTF
>TRBV7-9
CASSLAGEQFF
>TRBV28
CASSLPIRTGVNTGELFF
>TRBV7-2
CASSLRPGTMDTQYF
>TRBV28
CASSLASSTDTQYF
>TRBV9
CASSADRGGPQHF
>TRBV18
CASSHVGGFSNQPQHF
>TRBV2
CASSDLPLGTQYF
>TRBV7-2
CASSLTGLWNEQYF
>TRBV2
CASGRDIQETQYF
>TRBV4-2
CASSRGTSGTGELFF
>TRBV6-5
CASSKGLEADTQYF
>TRBV7-9
CASSFGQSSYNEQFF
>TRBV7-9
CASRTTGGFGGYTF
>TRBV7-9
CASSYGEAEISPLHF
>TRBV15
CATSRGRYNSPLHF
>TRBV29-1
CSVRTGYEQYF
>TRBV6-5
CASTWNSEAFF
>TRBV6-6
CASRTPGQGASGELFF
>TRBV11-2
CASSFLSTGALHF
>TRBV5-8
CASSLDRGLDGYTF
>TRBV5-6
CASSNSRTGGTEQFF